The entry below gives a single T cell receptor (beta chain) sequence along with its context. The CDR3 spans 15 residues. The germline V gene has CDR1 MNHNY and CDR2 SVGAGI (reference sequence). V lost 2 bases to trimming and J lost 2 bases, with 10 bases between them. This sample stems from a study of blood T cell repertoires in COVID-19. Study details: The origin of the acute and convalescent COVID-19 samples was the United States, Italy and Spain. In each case, the material was cDNA or gDNA derived from T cells, B-cell-depleted T cells, or PBMCs.

Authors' data handling: Reference gene primer amplification in the assay estimated nucleated cell counts. Libraries were prepared by immunoSEQ multiplex PCR; TCRdb keeps only in-frame clonotypes and omits some of them. For V, J and clone size, that table is used; D and trimming come from the DNA. The sample holds roughly 39,000 clones; 75% to 90% are singletons and the top ten take less than 4.5%. The TCR comes from a man in his sixties with acute or convalescent COVID-19. V is TRBV6-6 and J is TRBJ2-1; tentatively, D is TRBD2 (5 bases). Sequencing was done on a sample of peripheral blood. CDR3 residues: CASSYPLETYNEQFF. Here the CDR3 DNA reads TGTGCCAGCAGTTACCCACTAGAAACCTACAATGAGCAGTTCTTC.